These 10 T cell receptor beta chains share one sample of origin, sequenced in a study of T cells in Graves' hyperthyroidism and ophthalmopathy. Researchers took RNA transcripts and amplified the TCR beta CDR3 regions from them. Primed by the HTBI set, a first-round RT-PCR was run on the TCR CDR3. MiXCR, run by TCRdb on the multiplex PCR reads, gives a single entry per CDR3 protein. The sample includes fewer than 600,000 distinct CDR3 sequences, about an eighth of them seen just once. The source material was blood. Receptors originate from a woman younger than 35 with Graves' hyperthyroidism.

This clonotype was counted ten times or more. The J gene is TRBJ2-5, the V gene TRBV12-3 or TRBV12-4; D may be TRBD1 (5 bases). Trimming pared 3 bases from V and 1 base from J, leaving 18 bases between. CDR3 length equals 17 residues. CDR3 amino acids: CASSFPTTRTLQETQYF. DNA for the CDR3: TGTGCCAGCAGTTTTCCCACAACAAGGACACTCCAAGAGACCCAGTACTTC.

In this sample, this clonotype turned up many times. The gene calls are TRBV13 and TRBJ1-2; D remains ambiguous. Germline V lookup: CDR1 PRHDT, CDR2 FYEKMQ (reference sequence). V lost 2 bases and J 6 bases, leaving 13 bases between the germline ends. CDR3 length: 14 amino acids. CDR3 DNA sequence: TGTGCCAGCAGCTTATCGACGCCGAGGGATGGCTACACCTTC. It encodes CASSLSTPRDGYTF.

A few counts support this clonotype. The chain carries TRBV19 and TRBJ2-3; 13 bases align to TRBD2. Germline V lookup: CDR1 LNHDA, CDR2 SQIVND (reference sequence). The CDR3 is 14 residues long. The ends lost 9 bases at V and 6 bases at J; junction bases unmatched: 6. The CDR3 DNA follows: TGTGCCAGCCGGACTAGCGGGAGTGGGGATACGCAGTATTTT. It codes for CASRTSGSGDTQYF.

The rearrangement joins TRBV6-5 to TRBJ2-4; no clear D gene. The CDR3 runs 14 residues. Germline CDR1 is MNHEY and CDR2 is SVGAGI. Between the trimmed V and J ends, which lost 2 bases and 0 bases, there was a span of 5 bases. The CDR3 nucleotides read TGTGCCAGCAGTTACGGGCTAGCCAAAAACATTCAGTACTTC. This encodes CASSYGLAKNIQYF.

As regards this clonotype: A read error may explain this, as a much larger clone is one base away. The CDR3 DNA is TGTGCCATCAGTTGGGACGCATACTACGAGCGGTACTTC. Residues: CAISWDAYYERYF. This rearrangement joins TRBV10-3 to TRBJ2-7, with D possibly being TRBD1 or TRBD2 (5 bases each). The V gene's germline CDR1 is ENHRY and CDR2 SYGVKD. This CDR3 is 13 amino acids long.

This clonotype was recorded many times. This chain uses TRBV6-1 with TRBJ2-3; TRBD2 matches 12 bases. The CDR3 is 16 residues long. The V and J ends lost 4 bases and 3 bases, in that order; junction bases with no gene match: 5. The V gene's germline CDR1 is MNHNS and CDR2 SASEGT. The CDR3 protein is CASSGLAGGPTDTQYF. CDR3 DNA sequence: TGTGCCAGCAGTGGTCTAGCGGGAGGGCCGACAGATACGCAGTATTTT.

A single count supports this clonotype. The rearrangement uses TRBV11-2 and TRBJ2-3; 7 bases map to TRBD1. The CDR3 contains 15 residues. Germline V gene data show CDR1 as SGHAT and CDR2 as FQNNGV. V lost 4 bases, J lost 8 bases, and 12 bases stayed unmatched. CDR3 bases: TGTGCCAGCAGCTCTTCGACAGGGTGGGCGAGTACGCAGTATTTT. As protein: CASSSSTGWASTQYF.

This clonotype came up many times. This chain connects TRBV11-2 to TRBJ2-3; perhaps TRBD2 as D (6 bases). The CDR3 is made up of 15 amino acids. V lost 3 bases and J 1 base, leaving 11 bases between the germline ends. Per the germline V gene, CDR1 is SGHAT and CDR2 is FQNNGV. This chain's CDR3 is CASSFPGVRTDTQYF. CDR3 sequence (DNA): TGTGCCAGCAGCTTCCCGGGGGTCCGCACAGATACGCAGTATTTT.

This clonotype has just a few counts. V usage is TRBV19 and J usage is TRBJ2-1, with a weak D call TRBD1 (8 bases). Germline V lookup: CDR1 LNHDA, CDR2 SQIVND (reference sequence). V shed 3 bases and J shed 2 bases, with 17 bases lying between them. This CDR3 region has 17 residues. The chain's CDR3 is CASSMGGGQVTYNEQFF. The CDR3 DNA sequence: TGTGCCAGTAGTATGGGGGGGGGACAGGTGACCTACAATGAGCAGTTCTTC.

This clonotype was seen ten or more times. The V call is TRBV2, the J call TRBJ2-5; 13 bases fit TRBD2. The V gene end was trimmed by 4 bases and the J gene end by 7 bases; junction bases not matched to a gene: 3. Germline V gene data show CDR1 as SNHLY and CDR2 as FYNNEI. The CDR3 is 14 residues long. CDR3 sequence: CASSGTSGSGTQYF. The CDR3 DNA reads TGTGCCAGCAGTGGGACTAGCGGGAGCGGGACCCAGTACTTC.